This TCR beta chain comes out of a study of response to subunit inactivated influenza vaccine. A single record per CDR3 protein comes from TCRdb applying MiXCR to the RT-PCR reads. The sample shows 550,000 to 800,000 distinct CDR3 sequences, more than 11% of them seen only once. With regard to this clonotype: What it recognizes is unknown.

Broader study findings: Authors suggested seasonal influenza vaccinations each recruit few new T cells.

V lost 4 bases and J 5 bases, leaving 14 bases between the germline ends. CDR3 length: 14 amino acids. CDR1 is LGHDT and CDR2 is YNNKEL in the germline V gene (reference sequence). V gene TRBV3-1 combines with J gene TRBJ1-2, with a possible D match to TRBD1 (5 bases). This TCR was recovered from a man aged 45-65 years who received an inactivated influenza vaccine. The sequences come from PBMCs from blood, collected around two weeks before vaccination. The CDR3 region is CASSPVGRGYGYTF. The CDR3 bases are TGTGCCAGCAGCCCCGTAGGAAGGGGTTATGGCTACACCTTC.